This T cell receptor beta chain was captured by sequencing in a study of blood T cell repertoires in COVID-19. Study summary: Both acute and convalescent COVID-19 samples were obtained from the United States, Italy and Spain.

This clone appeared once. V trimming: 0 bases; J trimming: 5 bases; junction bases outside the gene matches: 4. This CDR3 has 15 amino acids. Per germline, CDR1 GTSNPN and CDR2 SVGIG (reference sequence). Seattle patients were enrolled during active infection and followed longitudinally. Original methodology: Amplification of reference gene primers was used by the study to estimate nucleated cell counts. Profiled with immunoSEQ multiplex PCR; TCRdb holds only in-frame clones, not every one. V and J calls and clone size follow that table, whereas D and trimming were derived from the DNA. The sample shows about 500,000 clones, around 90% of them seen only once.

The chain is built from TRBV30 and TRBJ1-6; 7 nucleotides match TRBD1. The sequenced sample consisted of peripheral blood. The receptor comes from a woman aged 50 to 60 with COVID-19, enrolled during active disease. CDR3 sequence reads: CAWSVPTGDNSPLHF. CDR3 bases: TGTGCCTGGAGTGTACCTACAGGGGATAATTCACCCCTCCACTTT.